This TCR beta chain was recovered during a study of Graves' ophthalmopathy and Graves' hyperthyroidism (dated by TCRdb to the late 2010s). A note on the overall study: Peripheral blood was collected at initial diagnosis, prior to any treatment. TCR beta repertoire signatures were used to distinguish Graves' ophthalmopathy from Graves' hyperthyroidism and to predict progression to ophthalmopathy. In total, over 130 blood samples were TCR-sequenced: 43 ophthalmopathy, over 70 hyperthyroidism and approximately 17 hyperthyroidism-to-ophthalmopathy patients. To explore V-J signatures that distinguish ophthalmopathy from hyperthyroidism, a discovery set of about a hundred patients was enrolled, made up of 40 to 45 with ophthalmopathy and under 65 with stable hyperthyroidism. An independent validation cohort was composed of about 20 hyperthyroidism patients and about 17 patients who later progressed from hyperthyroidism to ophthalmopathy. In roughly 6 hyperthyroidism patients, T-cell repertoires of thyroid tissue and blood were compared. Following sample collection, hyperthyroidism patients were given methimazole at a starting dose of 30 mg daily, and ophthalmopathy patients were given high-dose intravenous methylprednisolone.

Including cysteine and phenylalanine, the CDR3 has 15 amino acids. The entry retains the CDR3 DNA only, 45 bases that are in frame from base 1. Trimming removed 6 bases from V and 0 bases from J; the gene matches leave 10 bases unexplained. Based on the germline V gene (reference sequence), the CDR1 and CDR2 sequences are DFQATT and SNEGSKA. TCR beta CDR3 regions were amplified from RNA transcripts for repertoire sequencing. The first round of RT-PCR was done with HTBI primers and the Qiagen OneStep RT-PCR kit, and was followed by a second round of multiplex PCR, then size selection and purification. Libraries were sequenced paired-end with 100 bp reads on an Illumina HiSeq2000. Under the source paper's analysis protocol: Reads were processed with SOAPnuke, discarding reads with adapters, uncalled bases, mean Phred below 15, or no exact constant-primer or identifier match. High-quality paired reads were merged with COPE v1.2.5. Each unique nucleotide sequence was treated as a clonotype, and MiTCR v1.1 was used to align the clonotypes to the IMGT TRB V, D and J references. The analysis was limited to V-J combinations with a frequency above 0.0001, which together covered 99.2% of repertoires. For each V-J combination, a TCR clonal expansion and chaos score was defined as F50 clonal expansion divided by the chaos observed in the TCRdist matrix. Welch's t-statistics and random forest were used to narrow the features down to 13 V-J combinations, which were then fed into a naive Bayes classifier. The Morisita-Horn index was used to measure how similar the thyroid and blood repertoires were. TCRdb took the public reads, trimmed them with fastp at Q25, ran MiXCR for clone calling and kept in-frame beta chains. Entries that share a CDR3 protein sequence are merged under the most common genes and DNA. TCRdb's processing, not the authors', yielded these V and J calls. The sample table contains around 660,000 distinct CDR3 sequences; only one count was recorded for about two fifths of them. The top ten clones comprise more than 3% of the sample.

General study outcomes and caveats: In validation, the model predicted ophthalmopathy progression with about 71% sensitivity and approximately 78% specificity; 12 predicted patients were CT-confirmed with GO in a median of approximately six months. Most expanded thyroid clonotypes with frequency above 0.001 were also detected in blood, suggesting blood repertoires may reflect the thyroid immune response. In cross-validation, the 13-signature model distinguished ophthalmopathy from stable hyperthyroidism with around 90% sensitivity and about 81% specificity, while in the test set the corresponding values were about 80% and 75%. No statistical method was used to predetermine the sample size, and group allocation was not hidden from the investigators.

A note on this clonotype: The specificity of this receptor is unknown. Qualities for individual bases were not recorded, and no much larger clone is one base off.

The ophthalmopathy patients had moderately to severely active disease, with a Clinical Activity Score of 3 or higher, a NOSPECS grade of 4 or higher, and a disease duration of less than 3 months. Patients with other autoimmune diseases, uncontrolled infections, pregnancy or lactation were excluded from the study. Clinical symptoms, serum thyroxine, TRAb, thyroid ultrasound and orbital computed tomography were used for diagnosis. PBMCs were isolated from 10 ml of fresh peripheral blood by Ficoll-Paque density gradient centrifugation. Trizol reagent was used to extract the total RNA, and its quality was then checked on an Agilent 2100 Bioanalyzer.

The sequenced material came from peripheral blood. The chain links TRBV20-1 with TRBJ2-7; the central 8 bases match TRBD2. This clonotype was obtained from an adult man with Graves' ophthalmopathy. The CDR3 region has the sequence CSARPIAGSSYEQYF. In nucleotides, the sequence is TGCAGTGCCAGACCCATAGCGGGAAGCTCCTACGAGCAGTACTTC.